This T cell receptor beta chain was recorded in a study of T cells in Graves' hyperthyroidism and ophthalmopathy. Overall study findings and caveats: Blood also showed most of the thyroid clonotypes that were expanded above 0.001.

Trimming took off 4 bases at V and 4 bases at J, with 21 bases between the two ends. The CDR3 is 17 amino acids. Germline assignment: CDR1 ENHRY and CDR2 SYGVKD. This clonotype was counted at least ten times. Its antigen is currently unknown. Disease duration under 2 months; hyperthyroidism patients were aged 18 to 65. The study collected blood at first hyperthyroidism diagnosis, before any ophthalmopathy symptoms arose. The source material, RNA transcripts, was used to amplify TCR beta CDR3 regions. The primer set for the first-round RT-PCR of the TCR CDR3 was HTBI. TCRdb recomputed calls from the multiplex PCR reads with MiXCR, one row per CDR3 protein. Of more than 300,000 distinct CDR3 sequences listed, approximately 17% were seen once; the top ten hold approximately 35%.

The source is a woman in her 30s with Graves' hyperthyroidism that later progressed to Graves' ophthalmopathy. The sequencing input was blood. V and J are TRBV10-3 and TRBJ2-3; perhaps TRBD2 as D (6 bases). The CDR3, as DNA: TGTGCCATCAGTGGAACGAACGTTGGGGGGTCCCCAGATACGCAGTATTTT. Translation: CAISGTNVGGSPDTQYF.